This passage covers 27 T cell receptor beta chains from one sample sequenced in a study of regulatory T cells in long-lasting Graves disease. The time point was: newly diagnosed GD, antithyroid drugs for less than 3 months. Construction of the TCR library relied on RNA isolated from PBMCs. With iRepertoire HTBI primers and Arm-PCR of CDR3 regions, TCR beta libraries were built. Using its own MiXCR run on the multiplex PCR reads, TCRdb lists one record per CDR3 protein. Of about 470,000 distinct CDR3 sequences in the sample, under 15% were seen once. The data were also submitted as part of a second study, on T cells in Graves' hyperthyroidism and ophthalmopathy.

The material sequenced was peripheral blood mononuclear cells (PBMCs), taken at new diagnosis, from a patient treated with antithyroid drugs. Receptor source: a woman in her 30s with Graves disease.

The V and J genes are TRBV15 and TRBJ2-3; 13 nucleotides align to TRBD2. J lost 2 bases, V lost 5 bases, and 4 bases had no gene match. Germline V gene lookup returns CDR1 LNHNV and CDR2 YYDKDF (reference sequence). The CDR3 consists of 16 residues. The CDR3, as DNA: TGTGCCACCAGCCCAGGACTAGCGGGAGACACAGATACGCAGTATTTT. Protein: CATSPGLAGDTDTQYF. Based on the CDR3 plus reference TRBV15 and TRBJ2-3, the full variable domain is DAMVIQNPRYQVTQFGKPVTLSCSQTLNHNVMYWYQQKSSQAPKLLFHYYDKDFNNEADTPDNFQSRRPNTSFCFLDIRSPGLGDTAMYLCATSPGLAGDTDTQYFGPGTRLTVL.

A note on this clonotype: One junction end does not reproduce the germline sequence, and a read error may be involved. The rearrangement links TRBV19 to TRBJ2-1, with D unresolved. Germline V lookup: CDR1 LNHDA, CDR2 SQIVND (reference sequence). The CDR3 totals 15 residues. The CDR3 here is CASTYDMSSYTEQFF. As DNA, the CDR3 is TGTGCCAGTACATACGACATGAGCTCCTACACTGAGCAGTTCTTC.

This clonotype was seen many times. The chain couples TRBV28 to TRBJ1-1; D may be TRBD1 (5 bases). Germline V gene sequence: CDR1 MDHEN, CDR2 SYDVKM. The CDR3 totals 15 residues. With 2 bases removed from V and 4 bases from J, the gap between germline ends came to 14 bases. The CDR3 reads CASSLPRRGVTEAFF. As DNA, the CDR3 is TGTGCCAGCAGTTTACCCCGAAGAGGGGTCACTGAAGCTTTCTTT.

This clonotype was observed many times. The chain uses TRBV28 and TRBJ1-5, with D possibly being TRBD1 (6 bases). The germline gives CDR1 MDHEN, CDR2 SYDVKM. The CDR3 has 16 residues. The V end lost 1 base, the J end lost 1 base, and 11 bases lay between the germline ends. The DNA of the CDR3 is TGTGCCAGCAGTTTATACAGGGCAGGGAGCAATCAGCCCCAGCATTTT. The encoded protein is CASSLYRAGSNQPQHF.

This clonotype was seen repeatedly, ten times or more. This chain joins TRBV7-2 and TRBJ2-1; D perhaps matches TRBD1 (6 bases). The CDR3 extends over 15 amino acids. Germline V lookup: CDR1 SGHTA, CDR2 FQGNSA. V was shortened by 3 bases and J by 4 bases, with 13 bases between the two germline ends. The CDR3 DNA sequence: TGTGCCAGCAGCTTTTGGGGGCTCCCTTACAATGAGCAGTTCTTC. Amino acid sequence: CASSFWGLPYNEQFF.

This clonotype was observed at least ten times. The chain links TRBV11-2 to TRBJ2-5; D is ambiguous. V lost 5 bases to trimming and J lost 3 bases, with 10 bases between them. Germline V gene data show CDR1 as SGHAT and CDR2 as FQNNGV. The CDR3 consists of 13 residues. DNA for the CDR3: TGTGCCAGCAGCCCTCCCTATGAAGAGACCCAGTACTTC. Protein sequence: CASSPPYEETQYF.

The V call is TRBV5-1, the J call TRBJ1-1, with 12 bases matching TRBD1. The CDR3 is 16 residues long. Losses at the gene ends were 8 bases for V and 1 base for J; bases not matched to a gene: 9. CDR1 and CDR2 (germline): SGHRS, YFSETQ. CDR3 protein: CASAGTGGASNTEAFF. Here the CDR3 DNA reads TGCGCCAGTGCAGGGACAGGGGGCGCATCGAACACTGAAGCTTTCTTT. The whole variable domain, remainder taken from reference TRBV5-1 and TRBJ1-1, is KAGVTQTPRYLIKTRGQQVTLSCSPISGHRSVSWYQQTPGQGLQFLFEYFSETQRNKGNFPGRFSGRQFSNSRSEMNVSTLELGDSALYLCASAGTGGASNTEAFFGQGTRLTVV.

Many counts were recorded for this clonotype. This chain joins TRBV20-1 and TRBJ2-1, with unresolved D. CDR1 is DFQATT and CDR2 is SNEGSKA in the germline V gene (reference sequence). The V and J ends lost 0 bases and 5 bases respectively, with 8 bases between them. The CDR3 consists of 13 residues. The CDR3 reads CSARDVMNNEQFF. In DNA form, the CDR3 reads TGCAGTGCTAGAGATGTGATGAACAATGAGCAGTTCTTC.

The V and J genes are TRBV12-5 and TRBJ2-7, with TRBD2 matching 12 bases. V was pared by 0 bases and J by 6 bases, with 9 bases of the junction left unmatched. Germline V gene lookup returns CDR1 LGHNT and CDR2 FRNRAP. This CDR3 is 17 amino acids long. CDR3 residues: CASGLVLGLAGTSEQYF. The CDR3 region has the DNA TGTGCTAGTGGTTTGGTACTCGGACTAGCGGGAACCTCCGAGCAGTACTTC.

This clonotype was seen at least ten times. The V gene is TRBV2, the J gene TRBJ1-2; no clear D. From germline, CDR1 is SNHLY and CDR2 FYNNEI. The CDR3 runs to 17 residues. V was clipped by 3 bases and J by 6 bases, with 23 bases between them. CDR3 sequence (DNA): TGTGCCAGCAGTGACCAAGCTAACAAAATCGAGCTGGATGGCTACACCTTC. Amino acid sequence: CASSDQANKIELDGYTF.

This clonotype was counted a few times. The rearrangement joins TRBV28 to TRBJ2-6; D is possibly TRBD2 (5 bases). With 5 bases removed from V and 2 bases from J, the gap between germline ends came to 13 bases. CDR1 MDHEN and CDR2 SYDVKM come from the germline V gene. The CDR3 runs to 16 residues. This chain's CDR3 is CASSARHSAGANVLTF. CDR3 bases: TGTGCCAGCAGTGCACGCCATAGCGCTGGGGCCAACGTCCTGACTTTC.

At least ten counts were recorded for this clonotype. The CDR3 protein is CASKNGTLQETQYF. CDR3 bases: TGTGCCAGCAAAAACGGGACTCTCCAAGAGACCCAGTACTTC. The chain has TRBV6-1 and TRBJ2-5; a weak D match, TRBD2 (6 bases). CDR3 size: 14 residues. Germline CDR1 and CDR2: MNHNS and SASEGT. V gave up 7 bases and J gave up 1 base, with 13 bases separating them.

This sequence joins TRBV29-1 and TRBJ2-3; unclear D gene. Germline loops: CDR1 SQVTM, CDR2 ANQGSEA. The CDR3 sequence is 13 residues long. V lost 1 base and J 2 bases, leaving 7 bases between the germline ends. The DNA for the CDR3 is TGCAGCGTTGAAGTGGGATTCACAGATACGCAGTATTTT. It encodes CSVEVGFTDTQYF.

For this clonotype: This likely came from a read error, as a far larger clone is one base away. The rearrangement uses TRBV12-3 or TRBV12-4 and TRBJ2-1; 7 nucleotides align to TRBD2. The end of the DNA is better explained by TRBJ2-3, so the J call may be wrong. The CDR3 extends over 15 amino acids. The DNA of the CDR3 is TGTGCCAGCAGTTTGGGGGGGACCCCCCCAGATACGCAGTATTTT. Amino acids: CASSLGGTPPDTQYF.

Concerning this clonotype: This may come from a read error, since a much larger clone is one base off. CDR3 nucleotides: TGTGCCACCATCAGAGGTAACAGGGAATTTGGCTACACCTTC. Translated, it gives CATIRGNREFGYTF. The rearrangement joins TRBV15 to TRBJ1-2; a weak D match, TRBD1 (6 bases). The CDR3 extends over 14 amino acids. CDR1 is LNHNV and CDR2 is YYDKDF in the germline V gene (reference sequence).

The table lists this clonotype with many counts. V gene TRBV13 combines with J gene TRBJ2-1, with TRBD2 identical over 10 bases. The V segment lost 5 bases and the J segment 13 bases; nucleotides outside the gene matches: 8. The CDR3 spans 13 residues. Looked up from germline, CDR1 is PRHDT and CDR2 is FYEKMQ (reference sequence). The CDR3: CASSTHEREGQFF. CDR3 in DNA: TGTGCCAGCAGCACCCATGAGCGGGAGGGTCAGTTCTTC.

This clonotype was detected ten times or more. The gene calls are TRBV20-1 and TRBJ2-4; D assignment may be TRBD1 or TRBD2 (6 bases each). Trimming removed 4 bases from V and 6 bases from J, with 10 bases in between. The CDR3 spans 12 residues. In germline, CDR1 is DFQATT, CDR2 SNEGSKA (reference sequence). CDR3 amino acids: CSAKEGGNIQYF. Written as DNA, the CDR3 is TGCAGTGCTAAAGAGGGGGGAAACATTCAGTACTTC.

This clonotype came up a few times. V is TRBV10-2 and J is TRBJ2-7; TRBD1 or TRBD2 may be the D gene (5 bases each). The germline CDR1 and CDR2 sequences are WSHSY and SAAADI. The ends were cut back, 8 bases at V and 3 bases at J, with 17 bases in the middle. The CDR3 spans 14 residues. Written as DNA, the CDR3 is TGCGCCAGCGGGGGAACATCCAAAGGCTACGAGCAGTACTTC. As protein: CASGGTSKGYEQYF.

CDR3 loop: CASSYSGPHRNTEAFF. CDR3 nucleotides: TGTGCCAGCAGTTACTCGGGGCCCCACAGAAACACTGAAGCTTTCTTT. The genes are TRBV6-2 or TRBV6-3 and TRBJ1-1, with D maybe TRBD1 (5 bases). The germline V gene has CDR1 MNHEY and CDR2 SVGEGT. The CDR3 is 16 residues long. V shed 0 bases and J shed 2 bases, with 13 bases lying between them.

This clonotype was seen a handful of times. The chain joins TRBV20-1 to TRBJ2-1; TRBD1 might be the D (6 bases). The V gene's germline CDR1 is DFQATT and CDR2 SNEGSKA (reference sequence). The CDR3 covers 15 residues. V was trimmed by 0 bases and J by 3 bases, leaving 12 bases between them. This chain's CDR3 is CSARDPGHHYNEQFF. The DNA of the CDR3 is TGCAGTGCTAGAGATCCGGGACACCACTACAATGAGCAGTTCTTC.

This clonotype was counted many times. The chain employs TRBV2 and TRBJ2-4, with D perhaps matching TRBD1 (6 bases). This CDR3 comprises 12 residues. V dropped 4 bases and J dropped 15 bases, with 16 bases sitting between them. CDR1 SNHLY and CDR2 FYNNEI come from the germline V gene. The CDR3 region is CASSGEQGRRYF. CDR3 DNA: TGTGCCAGCAGTGGGGAACAGGGTCGGAGGTACTTC.

The rearrangement uses TRBV7-9 and TRBJ2-2; maybe TRBD1 (5 bases). The germline gives CDR1 SEHNR, CDR2 FQNEAQ (reference sequence). Trimming removed 5 bases from V and 3 bases from J, with 16 bases in between. CDR3 size: 16 residues. The CDR3 region has the DNA TGTGCCAGCAGCCATTCCCGAAACAGGCACACCGGGGAGCTGTTTTTT. Its translation: CASSHSRNRHTGELFF.

Concerning this clonotype itself: This likely comes from a read error, as the CDR3 has no conserved phenylalanine or tryptophan at its end. The chain joins TRBV29-1 to TRBJ2-3; no firm D call. Trimming left V 2 bases short and J 7 bases short, with 7 bases between. CDR3 length: 11 residues. CDR1 and CDR2 from the germline V gene are SQVTM and ANQGSEA. For the CDR3, the DNA is TGCAGCGTTGAACCAAACTATACGCAGTATCTT. Its translation is CSVEPNYTQYL.

Points on this clonotype: A much bigger clone sits one base away, suggesting this may be a read error. This chain links TRBV14 with TRBJ2-2; D ambiguous. The CDR3 covers 14 residues. V was cut by 1 base and J by 1 base, with 4 bases left in between. CDR1 SGHDN and CDR2 FVKESK come from the germline V gene. Here the CDR3 DNA reads TGTGCCAGCAGCCAAGTCAGGAACACCGGGGAGCTGTTTTTT. It specifies CASSQVRNTGELFF.

This clonotype was counted ten times or more. The chain uses TRBV6-1 and TRBJ2-7; 9 bases line up with TRBD1. This CDR3 is 14 amino acids long. Per the germline V gene, CDR1 is MNHNS and CDR2 is SASEGT. Germline trimming cut 10 bases from V and 1 base from J; bases unmatched to any gene: 8. The DNA of the CDR3 is TGTGCCACAAAAACCGGGACAGGGTCCTACGAGCAGTACTTC. Protein sequence: CATKTGTGSYEQYF.

This clonotype showed up many times. This chain connects TRBV6-1 to TRBJ2-7; D not certain. CDR1 and CDR2 from the germline V gene are MNHNS and SASEGT. CDR3 length equals 14 residues. With 6 bases removed from V and 3 bases from J, the gap between germline ends came to 15 bases. As DNA, the CDR3 is TGTGCCAGCAGAGAGCATGACGGTATCTACGAGCAGTACTTC. Protein sequence: CASREHDGIYEQYF.

This clonotype was counted at least ten times. The J gene is TRBJ1-1, the V gene TRBV9; the D gene is possibly TRBD1 (5 bases). This CDR3 is built from 15 residues. Germline CDR1 and CDR2: SGDLS and YYNGEE. V dropped 4 bases and J dropped 1 base, with 14 bases sitting between them. The CDR3 sequence: CASSPRGYTNTEAFF. CDR3 DNA sequence: TGTGCCAGCAGCCCCCGGGGCTATACGAACACTGAAGCTTTCTTT.